Presented here are 24 T cell receptor beta chains from one specimen sequenced in a study of neurological immune-mediated disorders. TCRdb recomputed calls from the 5' RACE reads with MiXCR, one row per CDR3 protein. The repertoire consists of about 40,000 distinct CDR3 sequences, with roughly 3.1% occurring once and the leading ten covering roughly 8.2%. The time point here: longitudinal time-point 1 (baseline). The specimen sequenced was PBMCs. All receptors come from a woman aged 55-70 years with multiple sclerosis.

This clonotype turned up a few times. This rearrangement joins TRBV10-3 to TRBJ2-7, with a tentative D call TRBD1 (6 bases). The V gene lost 5 bases and the J gene lost 2 bases, with 16 bases spanning the gap. Germline V gene lookup returns CDR1 ENHRY and CDR2 SYGVKD. The CDR3 is 15 residues long. CDR3 in DNA: TGTGCCATCAGTCAACAGGGTGGACTGACCTACGAGCAGTACTTC. This sequence encodes CAISQQGGLTYEQYF.

This clonotype has at least ten counts. This may arise from a read error, as a much more abundant clone is one base away. V gene TRBV5-1 combines with J gene TRBJ2-2; TRBD1 or TRBD2 may be the D gene (6 bases each). CDR3 length: 16 residues. Germline loops: CDR1 SGHRS, CDR2 YFSETQ. Trimming shortened V by 2 bases and J by 1 base, and 12 bases separated the two germline ends. CDR3 sequence (DNA): TGCGCCAGCAGCTTCGTCGGGGGCAAGAACACCGGGGAGCTGTTTTTT. It codes for CASSFVGGKNTGELFF.

In this sample, this clonotype turned up many times. This rearrangement joins TRBV20-1 to TRBJ1-5; D remains unclear. V was cut by 6 bases and J by 1 base, with 13 bases left in between. CDR3 length equals 14 residues. CDR1 is DFQATT, CDR2 SNEGSKA, per germline (reference sequence). The CDR3 bases are TGCAGTGCCTACCCAACTGGGAGCAATCAGCCCCAGCATTTT. Its translation: CSAYPTGSNQPQHF.

This clonotype was observed many times. The chain joins TRBV6-5 to TRBJ2-7, with 7 bases identical to TRBD1. The CDR3 is 15 amino acids. With V trimmed by 6 bases and J by 3 bases, 11 bases remained unmatched. Looked up from germline, CDR1 is MNHEY and CDR2 is SVGAGI. The CDR3: CASSWGQPRSYEQYF. Here the CDR3 DNA reads TGTGCCAGCAGCTGGGGACAGCCACGTAGCTACGAGCAGTACTTC.

This clonotype was detected many times. The rearrangement links TRBV5-1 to TRBJ1-1; no definite D call. The germline gives CDR1 SGHRS, CDR2 YFSETQ. V was pared by 0 bases and J by 5 bases, with 8 bases between. The CDR3 is made up of 13 amino acids. In DNA, the CDR3 is TGCGCCAGCAGCTTGGTTCCGGGGACTGAAGCTTTCTTT. Protein sequence: CASSLVPGTEAFF. The full variable domain, rest sourced from reference TRBV5-1 and TRBJ1-1, is KAGVTQTPRYLIKTRGQQVTLSCSPISGHRSVSWYQQTPGQGLQFLFEYFSETQRNKGNFPGRFSGRQFSNSRSEMNVSTLELGDSALYLCASSLVPGTEAFFGQGTRLTVV.

The table lists this clonotype with many counts. This chain links TRBV6-5 with TRBJ2-1, with TRBD2 matching 9 bases. Germline lookup yields CDR1 MNHEY and CDR2 SVGAGI. The CDR3 spans 15 residues. V dropped 6 bases and J dropped 4; count of bases not matched to a gene: 7. The CDR3, as DNA: TGTGCCAGCAGCCGAAGCGGGGGGTGGTACAATGAGCAGTTCTTC. Translated: CASSRSGGWYNEQFF.

This clonotype was detected many times. The gene calls are TRBV28 and TRBJ1-2; 9 bases line up with TRBD1. The ends lost 2 bases at V and 5 bases at J; junction bases unmatched: 6. Germline CDR1 and CDR2: MDHEN and SYDVKM. The CDR3 runs to 15 residues. The CDR3 sequence: CASSLPGQGFYGYTF. CDR3 in DNA: TGTGCCAGCAGTTTACCGGGACAGGGTTTTTATGGCTACACCTTC.

Only a few counts were recorded for this clonotype. The chain carries TRBV7-7 and TRBJ2-7, with a weak D call TRBD1 (6 bases). CDR1 and CDR2 from the germline V gene are SSHAT and FNYEAQ (reference sequence). This CDR3 is built from 14 residues. Trimming stripped 5 bases from V and 2 bases from J, with 13 bases between. DNA of the CDR3: TGTGCCAGCAGCAAGAAGGGGACAACCTACGAGCAGTACTTC. It specifies CASSKKGTTYEQYF.

Many counts were recorded for this clonotype. The chain couples TRBV20-1 to TRBJ2-7; unclear D gene. The length of the CDR3 is 12 residues. V lost 0 bases and J lost 6, with 9 bases in between. Germline lookup yields CDR1 DFQATT and CDR2 SNEGSKA (reference sequence). The chain's CDR3 is CSARDQSFEQYF. The CDR3 coding sequence is TGCAGTGCTAGAGATCAGAGTTTCGAGCAGTACTTC.

This clonotype was seen repeatedly, ten times or more. This chain connects TRBV18 to TRBJ1-2; D ambiguous. V lost 3 bases and J lost 1, with 3 bases in between. CDR3 length: 12 amino acids. Germline CDR1 KGHSH, CDR2 LQKENI. The CDR3 region is CASSPDNYGYTF. The CDR3, as DNA: TGTGCCAGCTCACCGGATAACTATGGCTACACCTTC.

The rearrangement links TRBV18 to TRBJ2-1; 10 nucleotides line up with TRBD2. J gave up 3 bases and V 2 bases, and 4 bases lay outside the gene matches. The germline V gene has CDR1 KGHSH and CDR2 LQKENI. The CDR3 runs to 16 residues. The CDR3 region is CASSPSLAGGYNEQFF. The DNA for the CDR3 is TGTGCCAGCTCACCATCCTTAGCGGGGGGCTACAATGAGCAGTTCTTC.

This sequence joins TRBV7-2 and TRBJ2-5, with TRBD1 identical over 8 bases. The V gene end was trimmed by 1 base and the J gene end by 5 bases; junction bases not matched to a gene: 9. This CDR3 has 16 residues. Germline CDR1 and CDR2: SGHTA and FQGNSA. CDR3 coding DNA: TGTGCCAGCAGCTTAGGCCGGCGACAGGGGCTCGAGACCCAGTACTTC. Residues: CASSLGRRQGLETQYF.

There are many counts of this clonotype. The chain employs TRBV20-1 and TRBJ2-1; no firm D call. Trimming took 1 base from V and 5 from J, leaving 12 bases between them. In germline, CDR1 is DFQATT, CDR2 SNEGSKA (reference sequence). The CDR3 loop spans 14 amino acids. CDR3 residues: CSARGGKGNNEQFF. CDR3 in DNA: TGCAGTGCTAGAGGCGGAAAGGGCAACAATGAGCAGTTCTTC.

This clonotype was recorded many times. The V gene is TRBV29-1, the J gene TRBJ2-7, with TRBD1 matching 8 bases. The CDR3 covers 14 residues. After removal of 1 base from V and 2 bases from J, the junction contained 4 bases not matched to a gene. Germline V lookup: CDR1 SQVTM, CDR2 ANQGSEA. The CDR3, as DNA: TGCAGCGTTGAAGGGACAGGGCGACCCTACGAGCAGTACTTC. Translating it yields CSVEGTGRPYEQYF.

Ten or more counts support this clonotype. This chain connects TRBV7-2 to TRBJ2-2, with 8 nucleotides matching TRBD2. Germline lookup yields CDR1 SGHTA and CDR2 FQGNSA. CDR3 length: 17 amino acids. V was pared by 1 base and J by 4 bases, with 8 bases of the junction left unmatched. The CDR3 bases are TGTGCCAGCAGCTTAGTGGTTAGCGGGGCGGGCACCGGGGAGCTGTTTTTT. This sequence encodes CASSLVVSGAGTGELFF.

This clonotype was picked up many times. V and J are TRBV5-1 and TRBJ2-3; D perhaps matches TRBD1 (6 bases). This CDR3 region has 15 residues. The V and J ends lost 4 bases and 2 bases respectively, with 14 bases between them. Per the germline V gene, CDR1 is SGHRS and CDR2 is YFSETQ. CDR3 bases: TGCGCCAGCAGCGGACGGACAGACCACACAGATACGCAGTATTTT. Its protein product is CASSGRTDHTDTQYF.

The sample holds many counts of this clonotype. The chain is built from TRBV9 and TRBJ2-2; D perhaps matches TRBD1 (6 bases). Trimming removed 4 bases at V and 6 bases at J, with 13 bases between. The length of the CDR3 is 14 residues. Germline CDR1 SGDLS, CDR2 YYNGEE. The CDR3 DNA follows: TGTGCCAGCAGCCCCACAGGGTTAGCCGGGGAGCTGTTTTTT. Translating it yields CASSPTGLAGELFF.

This clonotype was seen many times. The chain combines TRBV18 with TRBJ2-7; TRBD1 matches at 7 bases. CDR1 KGHSH and CDR2 LQKENI come from the germline V gene. This CDR3 contains 14 residues. Germline trimming cut 4 bases from V and 2 bases from J; bases unmatched to any gene: 5. The DNA for the CDR3 is TGTGCCAGCTCACAGGGGGCTCAAACCTACGAGCAGTACTTC. This codes for CASSQGAQTYEQYF.

This clonotype showed up just once. An end of the junction differs from the germline gene, which may be a read error. The chain employs TRBV18 and TRBJ1-6; D remains unclear. The length of the CDR3 is 15 residues. CDR1 is KGHSH, CDR2 LQKENI, per germline. This CDR3 reads CPSSPTEQTNSPLNF. For the CDR3, the DNA is TGTCCCAGCTCACCTACCGAACAGACCAATTCACCCCTCAACTTT.

This clonotype was seen ten or more times. The chain recombines TRBV29-1 with TRBJ1-3; D perhaps matches TRBD1 (6 bases). Germline CDR1 reads SQVTM; CDR2 reads ANQGSEA. Deletions cut 1 base from V and 0 bases from J, with 16 bases between. The CDR3 is 17 residues long. The CDR3 reads CSVEGDRPDSSGNTIYF. CDR3 sequence (DNA): TGCAGCGTTGAAGGCGATCGTCCGGACAGCTCTGGAAACACCATATATTTT.

This clonotype has ten or more counts. J is TRBJ2-2 and V is TRBV5-1; D unclear. This CDR3 has 15 residues. The ends were cut back, 0 bases at V and 0 bases at J, with 6 bases in the middle. Germline lookup yields CDR1 SGHRS and CDR2 YFSETQ. The CDR3 nucleotides read TGCGCCAGCAGCTTGGACCCAGCGAACACCGGGGAGCTGTTTTTT. It encodes CASSLDPANTGELFF. The full variable domain, in which reference TRBV5-1 and TRBJ2-2 provide the parts outside the CDR3, is KAGVTQTPRYLIKTRGQQVTLSCSPISGHRSVSWYQQTPGQGLQFLFEYFSETQRNKGNFPGRFSGRQFSNSRSEMNVSTLELGDSALYLCASSLDPANTGELFFGEGSRLTVL.

This clonotype was seen many times. The J gene is TRBJ2-3, the V gene TRBV20-1; 7 nucleotides line up with TRBD1. The CDR3 is 15 residues long. With 0 bases clipped from V and 1 base from J, the junction kept 4 bases outside the gene matches. The V gene's germline CDR1 is DFQATT and CDR2 SNEGSKA (reference sequence). The CDR3 loop is CSARDPGQRTDTQYF. The CDR3 DNA reads TGCAGTGCTAGAGATCCGGGACAGCGCACAGATACGCAGTATTTT.

This clonotype has ten or more counts. The chain is built from TRBV5-1 and TRBJ2-7; D unresolved. The CDR3 consists of 15 residues. V was cut by 2 bases and J by 3 bases, with 15 bases left in between. Germline CDR1 reads SGHRS; CDR2 reads YFSETQ. CDR3 sequence reads: CASSLDSYQLYEQYF. CDR3 bases: TGCGCCAGCAGCTTAGATTCGTACCAGCTCTACGAGCAGTACTTC.

By share, this clonotype counts as medium-sized (0.01 to 0.1%). This chain uses TRBV27 with TRBJ2-2, with D hard to call. V lost 0 bases and J 0 bases, leaving 5 bases between the germline ends. Germline V gene lookup returns CDR1 MNHEY and CDR2 SMNVEV (reference sequence). The CDR3 sequence is 15 residues long. Written as DNA, the CDR3 is TGTGCCAGCAGTTTATCCGGCGCGAACACCGGGGAGCTGTTTTTT. This codes for CASSLSGANTGELFF.